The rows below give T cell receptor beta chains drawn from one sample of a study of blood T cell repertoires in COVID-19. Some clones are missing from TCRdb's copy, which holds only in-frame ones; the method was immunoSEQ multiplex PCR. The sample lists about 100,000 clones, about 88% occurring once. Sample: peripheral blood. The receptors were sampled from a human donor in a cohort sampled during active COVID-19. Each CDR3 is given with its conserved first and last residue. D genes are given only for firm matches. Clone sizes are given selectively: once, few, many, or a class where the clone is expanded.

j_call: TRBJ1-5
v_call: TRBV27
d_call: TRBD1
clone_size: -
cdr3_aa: CASSADRFNQPQHF
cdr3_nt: TGTGCCAGCAGTGCGGACAGGTTCAATCAGCCCCAGCATTTT

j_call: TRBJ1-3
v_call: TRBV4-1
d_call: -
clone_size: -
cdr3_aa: CASSQLFFGPGNTIYF
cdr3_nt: TGCGCCAGCAGCCAGCTTTTTTTCGGTCCTGGAAACACCATATATTTT

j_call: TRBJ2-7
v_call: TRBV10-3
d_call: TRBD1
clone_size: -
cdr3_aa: CAISGGQGPYEQYF
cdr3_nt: TGTGCCATCAGTGGGGGACAGGGCCCCTACGAGCAGTACTTC

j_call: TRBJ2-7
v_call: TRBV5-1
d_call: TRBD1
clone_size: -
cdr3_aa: CASSDRGGTYEQYF
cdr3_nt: TGCGCCAGCAGCGACAGGGGGGGCACCTACGAGCAGTACTTC

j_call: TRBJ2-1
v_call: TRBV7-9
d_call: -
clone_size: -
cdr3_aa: CASSLMRDNEQFF
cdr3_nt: TGTGCCAGCAGCTTGATGAGAGACAATGAGCAGTTCTTC

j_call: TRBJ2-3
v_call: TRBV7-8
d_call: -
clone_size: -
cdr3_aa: CASSLFAGGPSSTDTQYF
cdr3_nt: TGTGCCAGCAGCTTATTTGCTGGCGGGCCCAGTAGCACAGATACGCAGTATTTT

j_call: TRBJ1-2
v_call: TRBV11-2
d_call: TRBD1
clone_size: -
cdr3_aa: CASSLDETGGPNYGYTF
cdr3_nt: TGTGCCAGCAGCTTAGATGAGACAGGGGGACCAAACTATGGCTACACCTTC

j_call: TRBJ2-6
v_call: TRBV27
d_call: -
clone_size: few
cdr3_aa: CASSPLTGTLNSGANVLTF
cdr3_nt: TGTGCCAGCAGTCCCCTCACAGGAACTTTAAACTCTGGGGCCAACGTCCTGACTTTC

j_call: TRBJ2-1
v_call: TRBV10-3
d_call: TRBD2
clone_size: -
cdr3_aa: CAISRGLAGGGINEQFF
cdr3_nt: TGTGCCATCAGTAGGGGACTAGCGGGAGGAGGCATCAATGAGCAGTTCTTC

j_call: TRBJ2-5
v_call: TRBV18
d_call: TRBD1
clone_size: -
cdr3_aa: CASSLGQLETQYF
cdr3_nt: TGTGCCAGCTCACTGGGACAGTTAGAGACCCAGTACTTC

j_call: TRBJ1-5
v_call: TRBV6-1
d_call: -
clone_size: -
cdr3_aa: CASSEGRVGVGNQPQHF
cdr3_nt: TGTGCCAGCAGTGAAGGCAGGGTTGGGGTCGGCAATCAGCCCCAGCATTTT

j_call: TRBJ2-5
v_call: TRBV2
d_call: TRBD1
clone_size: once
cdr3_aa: CASGRQGRLTQETQYF
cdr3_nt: TGTGCCAGCGGACGACAGGGACGGTTAACCCAAGAGACCCAGTACTTC

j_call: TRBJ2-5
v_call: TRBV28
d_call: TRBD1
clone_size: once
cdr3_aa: CASSQGQGMPKETQYF
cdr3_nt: TGTGCCAGCAGTCAGGGACAGGGGATGCCTAAGGAGACCCAGTACTTC

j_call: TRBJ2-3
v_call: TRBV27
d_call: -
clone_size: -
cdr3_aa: CASSLMPPADTDTQYF
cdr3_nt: TGTGCCAGCAGTTTAATGCCGCCCGCGGACACAGATACGCAGTATTTT

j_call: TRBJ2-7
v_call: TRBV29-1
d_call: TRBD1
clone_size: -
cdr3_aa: CSVTGFSYEQYF
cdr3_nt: TGCAGCGTGACAGGGTTCTCCTACGAGCAGTACTTC

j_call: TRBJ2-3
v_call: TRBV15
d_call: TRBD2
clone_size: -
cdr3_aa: CATSRGGSGEDTQYF
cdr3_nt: TGTGCCACCAGCAGAGGGGGTAGCGGGGAAGATACGCAGTATTTT

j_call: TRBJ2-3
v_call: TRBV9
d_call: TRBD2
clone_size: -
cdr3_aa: CASSTSGGTTDTQYF
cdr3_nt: TGTGCCAGCAGCACTAGCGGGGGGACCACAGATACGCAGTATTTT

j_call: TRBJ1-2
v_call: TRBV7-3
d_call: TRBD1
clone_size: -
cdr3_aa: CASSLTGGSGGYGYTF
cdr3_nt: TGTGCCAGCAGCTTAACTGGAGGGTCAGGGGGCTATGGCTACACCTTC

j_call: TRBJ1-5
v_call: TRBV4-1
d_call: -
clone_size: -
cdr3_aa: CASSLAQRNQPQHF
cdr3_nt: TGCGCCAGCAGCCTGGCTCAACGCAATCAGCCCCAGCATTTT

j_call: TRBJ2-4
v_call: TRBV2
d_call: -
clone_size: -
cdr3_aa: CASSARGIVKAKNIQYF
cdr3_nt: TGTGCCAGCAGTGCCAGGGGAATCGTCAAGGCCAAAAACATTCAGTACTTC

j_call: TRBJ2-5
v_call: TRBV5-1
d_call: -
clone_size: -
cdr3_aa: CASSLGGPQETQYF
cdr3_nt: TGCGCCAGCAGCTTGGGGGGGCCACAAGAGACCCAGTACTTC

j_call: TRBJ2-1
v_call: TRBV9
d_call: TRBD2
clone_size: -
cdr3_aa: CASSSHSGRAYNEQFF
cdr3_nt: TGTGCCAGCAGCTCCCATAGCGGGAGGGCCTACAATGAGCAGTTCTTC